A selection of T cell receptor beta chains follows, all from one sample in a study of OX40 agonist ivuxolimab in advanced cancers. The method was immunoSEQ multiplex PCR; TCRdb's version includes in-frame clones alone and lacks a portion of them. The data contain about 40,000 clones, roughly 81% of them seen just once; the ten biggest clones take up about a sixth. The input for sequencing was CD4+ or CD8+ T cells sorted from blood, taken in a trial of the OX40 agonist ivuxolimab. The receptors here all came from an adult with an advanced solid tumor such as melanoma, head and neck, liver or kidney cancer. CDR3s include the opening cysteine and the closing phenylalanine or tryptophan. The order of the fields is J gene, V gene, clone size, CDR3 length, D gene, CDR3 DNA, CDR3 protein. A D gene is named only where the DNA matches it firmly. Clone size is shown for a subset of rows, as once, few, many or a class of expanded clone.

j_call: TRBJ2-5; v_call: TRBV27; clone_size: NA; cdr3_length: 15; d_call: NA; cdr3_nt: TGTGCCAGCAGGCCCGCGGGACTTCCCCAAGAGACCCAGTACTTC; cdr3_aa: CASRPAGLPQETQYF
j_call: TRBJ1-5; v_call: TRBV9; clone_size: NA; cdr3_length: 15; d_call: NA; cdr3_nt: TGTGCCAGCAGCCCTTCATGGGGGAGGGATCAGCCCCAGCATTTT; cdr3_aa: CASSPSWGRDQPQHF
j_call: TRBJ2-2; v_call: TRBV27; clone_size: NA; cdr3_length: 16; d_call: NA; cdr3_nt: TGTGCCAGCAGTCCCCCGGACAGCTTGAACACCGGGGAGCTGTTTTTT; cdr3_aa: CASSPPDSLNTGELFF
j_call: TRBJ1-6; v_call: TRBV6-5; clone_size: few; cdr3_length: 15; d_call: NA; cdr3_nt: TGTGCCAGCAGTTACTACCGGGACCGGAGTTCACCCCTCCACTTT; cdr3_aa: CASSYYRDRSSPLHF
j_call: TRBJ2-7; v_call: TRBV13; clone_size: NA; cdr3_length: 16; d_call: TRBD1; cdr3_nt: TGTGCCAGCAGCTTACGGGACAGGGGGGGCGTTTACGAGCAGTACTTC; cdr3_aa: CASSLRDRGGVYEQYF
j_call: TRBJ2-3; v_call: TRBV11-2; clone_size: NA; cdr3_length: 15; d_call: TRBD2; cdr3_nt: TGTGCCAGCAGCTTAACTAGCGGAATGGGGGATACGCAGTATTTT; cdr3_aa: CASSLTSGMGDTQYF
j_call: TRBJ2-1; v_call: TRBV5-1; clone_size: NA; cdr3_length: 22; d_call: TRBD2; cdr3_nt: TGCGCCAGCAGCTTGCGCACTAGCGGGAGTTACCCCAGTCCCGAAATCTACAATGAGCAGTTCTTC; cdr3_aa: CASSLRTSGSYPSPEIYNEQFF
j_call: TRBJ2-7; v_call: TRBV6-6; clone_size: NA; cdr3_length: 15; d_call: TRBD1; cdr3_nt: TGTGCCAGCAGTTACACCGGGACAGGGGGCTACGAGCAGTACTTC; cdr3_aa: CASSYTGTGGYEQYF
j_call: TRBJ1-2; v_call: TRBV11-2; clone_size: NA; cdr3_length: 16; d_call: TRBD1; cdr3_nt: TGTGCCAGCAGCTTTTTCGAGGGGGCCTTAAACTATGGCTACACCTTC; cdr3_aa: CASSFFEGALNYGYTF
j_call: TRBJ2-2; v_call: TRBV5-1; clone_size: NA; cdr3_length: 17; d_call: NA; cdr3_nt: TGCGCCAGCAGCTTACGTCCGGGACTCCCGAACACCGGGGAGCTGTTTTTT; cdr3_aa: CASSLRPGLPNTGELFF
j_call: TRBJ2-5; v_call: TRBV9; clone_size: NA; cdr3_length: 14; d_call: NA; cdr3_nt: TGTGCCAGCAGCGTAGGGGGGTCTTGGGAGACCCAGTACTTC; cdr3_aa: CASSVGGSWETQYF
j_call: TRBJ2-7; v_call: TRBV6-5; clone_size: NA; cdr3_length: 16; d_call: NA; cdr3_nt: TGTGCCAGCAGTTACTCTGGGGGGCAGAGCTCCTACGAGCAGTACTTC; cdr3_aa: CASSYSGGQSSYEQYF
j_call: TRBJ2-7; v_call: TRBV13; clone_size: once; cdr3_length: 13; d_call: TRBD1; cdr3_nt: TGTGCCAGCAGCTCAGGGGGCGATCACGAGCAGTACTTC; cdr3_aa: CASSSGGDHEQYF
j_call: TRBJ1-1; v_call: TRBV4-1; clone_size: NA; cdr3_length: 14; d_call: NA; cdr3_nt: TGCGCCAGCAGCCAGGAGGAGGTAGACACTGAAGCTTTCTTT; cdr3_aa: CASSQEEVDTEAFF
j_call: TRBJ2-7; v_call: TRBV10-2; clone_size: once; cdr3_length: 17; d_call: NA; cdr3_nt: TGCGCCAGCAGTGAGCTTGAACTGTACGGGAGTAGGTACGAGCAGTACTTC; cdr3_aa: CASSELELYGSRYEQYF
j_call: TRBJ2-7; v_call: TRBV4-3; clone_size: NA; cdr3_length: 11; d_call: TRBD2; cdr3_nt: TGCGCCAGCAGCCTAGCGGGCGAGCAGTACTTC; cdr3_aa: CASSLAGEQYF
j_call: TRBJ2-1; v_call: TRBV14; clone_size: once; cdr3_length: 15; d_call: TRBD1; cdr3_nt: TGTGCCAGCAGCCTTCGGACAGGGCCTTACAATGAGCAGTTCTTC; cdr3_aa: CASSLRTGPYNEQFF
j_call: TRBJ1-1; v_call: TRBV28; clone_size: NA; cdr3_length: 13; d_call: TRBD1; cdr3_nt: TGTGCCAGCAGTGGACAGGCTAACACTGAAGCTTTCTTT; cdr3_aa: CASSGQANTEAFF
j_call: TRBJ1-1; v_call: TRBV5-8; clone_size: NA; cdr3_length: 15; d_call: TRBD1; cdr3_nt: TGTGCCAGCAGCTCGGAGGGACAGCCAAACACTGAAGCTTTCTTT; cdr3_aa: CASSSEGQPNTEAFF
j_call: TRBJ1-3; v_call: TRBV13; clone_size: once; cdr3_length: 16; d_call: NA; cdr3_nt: TGTGCCAGCAGCTTAGAGACGCTGGGCCCTGGAAACACCATATATTTT; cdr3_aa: CASSLETLGPGNTIYF
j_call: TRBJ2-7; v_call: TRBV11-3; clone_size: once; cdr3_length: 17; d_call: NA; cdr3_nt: TGTGCCAGCAGCTTGGGGATGGGGTGGACAGAGTCCTACGAGCAGTACTTC; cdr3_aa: CASSLGMGWTESYEQYF
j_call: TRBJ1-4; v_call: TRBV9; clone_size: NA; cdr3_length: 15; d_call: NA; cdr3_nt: TGTGCCAGCAGCGTAGGAGGGGTAACTAATGAAAAACTGTTTTTT; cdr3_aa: CASSVGGVTNEKLFF
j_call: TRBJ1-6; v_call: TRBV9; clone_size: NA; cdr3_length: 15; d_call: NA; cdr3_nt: TGTGCCAGCAGCCCGAACAGGGATGCGAATTCACCCCTCCACTTT; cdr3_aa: CASSPNRDANSPLHF
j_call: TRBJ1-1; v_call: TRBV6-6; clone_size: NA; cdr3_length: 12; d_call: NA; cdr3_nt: TGTGCCAGCAGTTACTCGAGGACAGTGGGGTACTTT; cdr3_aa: CASSYSRTVGYF
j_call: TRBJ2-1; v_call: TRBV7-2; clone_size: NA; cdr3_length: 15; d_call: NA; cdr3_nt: TGTGCCAGCAGCCCAAGCCCTGGAGCTGGCGGTGAGCAGTTCTTC; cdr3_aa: CASSPSPGAGGEQFF
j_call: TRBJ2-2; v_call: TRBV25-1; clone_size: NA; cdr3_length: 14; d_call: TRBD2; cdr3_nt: TGTGCCAGCAGTGAGGGACTAGACACCGGGGAGCTGTTTTTT; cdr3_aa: CASSEGLDTGELFF
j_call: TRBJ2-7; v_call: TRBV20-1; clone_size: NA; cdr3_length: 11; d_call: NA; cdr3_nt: TGCAGTGCCAACAGGGCGAACGAGCAGTACTTC; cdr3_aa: CSANRANEQYF
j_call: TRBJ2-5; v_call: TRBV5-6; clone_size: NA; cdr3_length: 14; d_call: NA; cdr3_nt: TGTGCCAGCAGTCCCCCTGAGGGGCAAGAGACCCAGTACTTC; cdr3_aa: CASSPPEGQETQYF